Shown below are 16 T cell receptor beta chains from a single sample sequenced in a study of blood T cell repertoires in COVID-19. Only in-frame clones appear in the TCRdb table, and some are missing; sequencing was by immunoSEQ multiplex PCR. Of around 130,000 clones in the sample, roughly 90% were seen once. Sequencing used peripheral blood. All receptors derive from a man aged 50 to 59 with active COVID-19.

The chain has TRBV23-1 and TRBJ1-3, with D uncertain. TRBV23-1 falls under the ORF class, with uncertain function. The CDR3 runs to 18 residues. V was pared by 3 bases and J by 0 bases, with 18 bases between. The CDR3: CASSHTILTECSGNTIYF. The CDR3 nucleotides read TGCGCCAGCAGTCATACGATCTTGACGGAGTGCTCTGGAAACACCATATATTTT.

This clone was seen more than once but under ten times. The rearrangement joins TRBV7-2 to TRBJ1-1; tentatively, D is TRBD1 (5 bases). V was cut by 7 bases and J by 4 bases, with 16 bases left in between. The CDR3 sequence is 14 residues long. Germline-derived CDR1 and CDR2 are SGHTA and FQGNSA. CDR3 sequence reads: CASTSVGGVTEAFF. Written as DNA, the CDR3 is TGTGCCAGCACCTCGGTTGGAGGGGTCACTGAAGCTTTCTTT.

The rearrangement uses TRBV10-2 and TRBJ2-1; a weak D match, TRBD2 (6 bases). The germline V and J ends were trimmed by 8 bases and 15 bases, with 17 bases remaining between them. CDR3 length equals 11 residues. Per germline, CDR1 WSHSY and CDR2 SAAADI. CDR3 protein: CASAEVEGWFF. CDR3 sequence (DNA): TGCGCCAGCGCTGAAGTGGAGGGTTGGTTCTTC.

This clone appeared once. The chain carries TRBV6-4 and TRBJ2-1; 8 bases match TRBD2. The length of the CDR3 is 14 residues. The V and J ends lost 3 bases and 9 bases, in that order; junction bases with no gene match: 7. CDR1 is MRHNA and CDR2 is SNTAGT in the germline V gene. In DNA, the CDR3 is TGTGCCAGCAGTGAGGGCGGGAGGACCAGTGAGCAGTTCTTC. Encoded protein: CASSEGGRTSEQFF.

V gene TRBV6-1 combines with J gene TRBJ2-7; 8 bases match TRBD1. Per the germline V gene, CDR1 is MNHNS and CDR2 is SASEGT. The trim removed 1 base at V and 3 bases at J, leaving 5 bases unmatched. This CDR3 comprises 15 residues. CDR3 sequence: CASSEGQGAFYEQYV. For the CDR3, the DNA is TGTGCCAGCAGTGAAGGGCAGGGGGCTTTCTACGAGCAGTACGTC.

V usage is TRBV14 and J usage is TRBJ1-2; D is perhaps TRBD1 (6 bases). The CDR3 spans 14 residues. Germline V gene data show CDR1 as SGHDN and CDR2 as FVKESK. Deletions cut 4 bases from V and 4 bases from J, with 13 bases between. CDR3 amino acids: CASSRVQGPYGYTF. The DNA of the CDR3 is TGTGCCAGCAGCCGCGTACAGGGTCCCTATGGCTACACCTTC.

The chain uses TRBV3-1 (or the pseudogene TRBV3-2) and TRBJ1-2; 7 positions agree with TRBD1. The CDR3 spans 15 residues. From germline, CDR1 is LGHDT and CDR2 YNNKEL (reference sequence). After removal of 6 bases from V and 2 bases from J, the junction contained 9 bases not matched to a gene. The CDR3 bases are TGTGCCAGCAGTCACGGACACAGGGGAAACTATGGCTACACCTTC. Translating gives CASSHGHRGNYGYTF.

The J gene is TRBJ2-3, the V gene TRBV5-4; D is possibly TRBD2 (7 bases). CDR3 size: 15 residues. Germline CDR1 and CDR2: SGHNT and YYREEE (reference sequence). V gave up 2 bases and J gave up 4 bases, with 14 bases separating them. The CDR3 region has the DNA TGTGCCAGCAGCTTCGGGGGGCATAGGCCAGATACGCAGTATTTT. As protein: CASSFGGHRPDTQYF.

The chain joins TRBV15 to TRBJ2-2; TRBD2 matches 11 bases. The CDR3 consists of 17 residues. In germline, CDR1 is LNHNV, CDR2 YYDKDF (reference sequence). V gave up 1 base and J gave up 5 bases; unmatched junction bases: 6. CDR3 protein: CATSRGVSGRDTGELFF. The CDR3 DNA follows: TGTGCCACCAGCAGAGGGGTTAGCGGGAGGGATACCGGGGAGCTGTTTTTT.

Concerning this clone itself: A junction end diverges from the germline sequence, so it may reflect a read error. This chain connects TRBV5-8 to TRBJ2-2; 7 bases fit TRBD1. The CDR3 spans 15 residues. In germline, CDR1 is SGHTS, CDR2 YDEGEE. The CDR3, as DNA: TGTGCTAGCAGCTTGACAGGGACCAACACCGGGGAGCTGTTTTTT. This codes for CASSLTGTNTGELFF.

This clone appeared once. This chain links TRBV6-1 with TRBJ1-5, with unresolved D. Trimming took 3 bases from V and 4 from J, leaving 13 bases between them. The CDR3 is made up of 15 amino acids. Germline lookup yields CDR1 MNHNS and CDR2 SASEGT. The CDR3 nucleotides are TGTGCCAGCAGTGACCCCACCGGGAAGAATCAGCCCCAGCATTTT. Protein sequence: CASSDPTGKNQPQHF.

This chain connects TRBV2 to TRBJ2-2, with 9 bases lining up with TRBD1. Germline CDR1 is SNHLY and CDR2 is FYNNEI. The CDR3 consists of 13 residues. V gave up 4 bases and J gave up 6 bases; unmatched junction bases: 0. The CDR3 region is CASSGQGAGELFF. CDR3 sequence (DNA): TGTGCCAGCAGTGGACAGGGGGCCGGGGAGCTGTTTTTT.

The genes are TRBV9 and TRBJ1-4; D uncertain. The CDR3 is 14 amino acids. The V gene's germline CDR1 is SGDLS and CDR2 YYNGEE. The ends were cut back, 4 bases at V and 6 bases at J, with 13 bases in the middle. This chain's CDR3 is CASSSWEDDEKLFF. CDR3 nucleotide sequence: TGTGCCAGCAGCTCCTGGGAGGACGATGAAAAACTGTTTTTT.

CDR3 nucleotide sequence: TGTGCCATCAGTGAGGCGGGAGGAGGGGACAATGAGCAGTTCTTC. Amino acid sequence: CAISEAGGGDNEQFF. The chain employs TRBV10-3 and TRBJ2-1; 8 nucleotides agree with TRBD2. The CDR3 contains 15 residues. V was clipped by 2 bases and J by 5 bases; unmatched bases: 5. Per germline, CDR1 ENHRY and CDR2 SYGVKD.

CDR3 DNA sequence: TGTGCCAGCAGTTGGACAGATCTCCTCACTGAAGCTTTCTTT. This translates into CASSWTDLLTEAFF. This chain joins TRBV2 and TRBJ1-1; D might be TRBD1 (6 bases). This CDR3 comprises 14 residues. V was cut by 5 bases and J by 4 bases, with 14 bases left in between. Germline V gene data show CDR1 as SNHLY and CDR2 as FYNNEI.

The chain links TRBV5-4 to TRBJ2-1; D call uncertain. The CDR3 has 16 residues. Germline assignment: CDR1 SGHNT and CDR2 YYREEE (reference sequence). Trimming took 4 bases from V and 8 from J, leaving 22 bases between them. The chain's CDR3 is CASSPSDAMVGDEQFF. DNA for the CDR3: TGTGCCAGCAGCCCCTCCGATGCAATGGTGGGCGATGAGCAGTTCTTC.